Listed here is a single TCR beta chain. The entry originates in a study of T cell responses to AZD1222 COVID-19 vaccine. Study-level information: Timing groups of about 4 and about 12 weeks for second doses were pooled.

Clones were sequenced by immunoSEQ multiplex PCR, and TCRdb holds only the in-frame ones, with some missing. The sample lists some 150,000 clones; 89% were seen once. The CDR3 consists of 15 residues. V lost 1 base to trimming and J lost 5 bases; unmatched junction nucleotides: 4. Germline CDR1 is SGHRS and CDR2 is YFSETQ. This receptor was obtained from an adult in good health. The material sequenced was peripheral blood, taken on day 0 of AZD1222 vaccination. V usage is TRBV5-1 and J usage is TRBJ2-7, with 12 bases aligning to TRBD2. The CDR3 DNA is TGCGCCAGCAGCTTGATGGCTAGCGGGGGGGACGAGCAGTACTTC. It specifies CASSLMASGGDEQYF.